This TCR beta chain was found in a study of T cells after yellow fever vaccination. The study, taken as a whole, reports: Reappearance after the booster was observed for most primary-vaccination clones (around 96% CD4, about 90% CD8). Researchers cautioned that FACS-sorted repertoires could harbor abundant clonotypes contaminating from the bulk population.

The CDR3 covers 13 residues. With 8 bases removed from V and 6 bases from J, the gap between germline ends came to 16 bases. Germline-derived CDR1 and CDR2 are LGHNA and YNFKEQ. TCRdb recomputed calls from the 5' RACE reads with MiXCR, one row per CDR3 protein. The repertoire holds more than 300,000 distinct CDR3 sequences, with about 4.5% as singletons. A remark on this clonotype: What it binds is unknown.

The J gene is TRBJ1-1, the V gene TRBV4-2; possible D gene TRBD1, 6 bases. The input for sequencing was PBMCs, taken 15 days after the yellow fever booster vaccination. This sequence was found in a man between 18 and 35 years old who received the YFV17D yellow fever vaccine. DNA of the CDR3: TGTGCCAGCCGAAACTCCAGGGGTCCTGAAGCTTTCTTT. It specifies CASRNSRGPEAFF.